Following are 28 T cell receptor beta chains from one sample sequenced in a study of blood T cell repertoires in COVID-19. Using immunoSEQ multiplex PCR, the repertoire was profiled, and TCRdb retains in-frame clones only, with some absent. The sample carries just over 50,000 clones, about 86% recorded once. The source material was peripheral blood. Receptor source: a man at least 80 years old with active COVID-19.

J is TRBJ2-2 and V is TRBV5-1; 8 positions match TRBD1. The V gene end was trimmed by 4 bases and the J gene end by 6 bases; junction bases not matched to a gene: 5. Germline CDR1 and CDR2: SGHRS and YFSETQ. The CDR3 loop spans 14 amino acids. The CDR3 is CASSPKDRAGELFF. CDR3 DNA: TGCGCCAGCAGCCCGAAGGACAGGGCCGGGGAGCTGTTTTTT.

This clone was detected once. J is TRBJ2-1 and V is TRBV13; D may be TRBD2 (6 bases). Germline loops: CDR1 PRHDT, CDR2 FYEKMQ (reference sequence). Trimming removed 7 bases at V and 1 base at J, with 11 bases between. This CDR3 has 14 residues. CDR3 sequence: CASTTRLSYNEQFF. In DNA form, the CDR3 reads TGTGCCAGCACGACTAGACTGTCCTACAATGAGCAGTTCTTC.

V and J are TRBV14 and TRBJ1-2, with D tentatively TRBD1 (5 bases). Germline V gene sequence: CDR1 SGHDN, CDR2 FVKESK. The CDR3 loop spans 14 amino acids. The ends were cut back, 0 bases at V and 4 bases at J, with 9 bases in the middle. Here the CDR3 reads CASSQDKGSYGYTF. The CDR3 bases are TGTGCCAGCAGCCAAGATAAGGGGTCCTATGGCTACACCTTC.

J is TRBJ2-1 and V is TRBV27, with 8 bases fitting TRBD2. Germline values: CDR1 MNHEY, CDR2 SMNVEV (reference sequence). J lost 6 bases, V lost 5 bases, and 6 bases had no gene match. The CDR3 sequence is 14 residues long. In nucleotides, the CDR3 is TGTGCCAGCAGTCTAGGGACTAGGGTCAATGAGCAGTTCTTC. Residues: CASSLGTRVNEQFF.

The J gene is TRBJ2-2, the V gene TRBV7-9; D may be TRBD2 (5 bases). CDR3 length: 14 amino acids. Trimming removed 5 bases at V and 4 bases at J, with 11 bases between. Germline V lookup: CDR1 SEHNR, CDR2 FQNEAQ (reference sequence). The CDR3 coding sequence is TGTGCCAGCAGCCTAGGACTCCCCACCGGGGAGCTGTTTTTT. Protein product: CASSLGLPTGELFF.

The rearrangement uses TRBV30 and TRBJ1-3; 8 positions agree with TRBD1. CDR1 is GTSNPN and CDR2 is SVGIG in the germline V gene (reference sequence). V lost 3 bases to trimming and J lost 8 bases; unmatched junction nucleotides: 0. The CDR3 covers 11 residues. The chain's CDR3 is CAWRTGDTIYF. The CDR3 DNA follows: TGTGCCTGGAGGACAGGGGACACCATATATTTT.

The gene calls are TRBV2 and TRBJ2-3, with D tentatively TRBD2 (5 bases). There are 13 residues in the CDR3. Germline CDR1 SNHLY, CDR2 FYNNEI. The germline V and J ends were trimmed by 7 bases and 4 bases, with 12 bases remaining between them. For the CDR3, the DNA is TGTGCCAGCAAGAGGGCCGGCCCAGATACGCAGTATTTT. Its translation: CASKRAGPDTQYF.

The CDR3 DNA is TGTGCCAGCAAAGAACAGTCTAACTATGGCTACACCTTC. The encoded protein is CASKEQSNYGYTF. J is TRBJ1-2 and V is TRBV6-5; D call uncertain. Trimming removed 7 bases from V and 0 bases from J, with 9 bases in between. The germline gives CDR1 MNHEY, CDR2 SVGAGI. The CDR3 covers 13 residues.

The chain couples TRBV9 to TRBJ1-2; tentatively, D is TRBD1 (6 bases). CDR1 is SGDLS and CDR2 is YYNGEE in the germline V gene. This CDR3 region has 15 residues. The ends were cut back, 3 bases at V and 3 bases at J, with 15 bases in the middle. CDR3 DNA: TGTGCCAGCAGCGCCACCTCCAGGGGCGACTATGGCTACACCTTC. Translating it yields CASSATSRGDYGYTF.

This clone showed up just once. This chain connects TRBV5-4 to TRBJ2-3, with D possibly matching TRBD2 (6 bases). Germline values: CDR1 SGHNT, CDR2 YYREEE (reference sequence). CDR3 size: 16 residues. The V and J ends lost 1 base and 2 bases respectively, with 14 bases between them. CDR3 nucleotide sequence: TGTGCCAGCAGCTTGAGGATCGGGGGAACCACAGATACGCAGTATTTT. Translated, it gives CASSLRIGGTTDTQYF.

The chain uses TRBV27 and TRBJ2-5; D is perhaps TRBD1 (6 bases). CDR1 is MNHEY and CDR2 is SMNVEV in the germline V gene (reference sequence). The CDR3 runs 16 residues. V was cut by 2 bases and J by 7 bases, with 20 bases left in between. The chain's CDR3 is CASSLRAPGIQGTQYF. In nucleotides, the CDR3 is TGTGCCAGCAGTTTAAGGGCGCCCGGAATACAGGGGACCCAGTACTTC.

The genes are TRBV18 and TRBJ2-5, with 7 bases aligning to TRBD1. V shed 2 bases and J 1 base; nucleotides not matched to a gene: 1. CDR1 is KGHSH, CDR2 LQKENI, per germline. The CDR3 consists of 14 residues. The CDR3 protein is CASSPGTVQETQYF. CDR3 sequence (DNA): TGTGCCAGCTCACCAGGGACAGTCCAAGAGACCCAGTACTTC.

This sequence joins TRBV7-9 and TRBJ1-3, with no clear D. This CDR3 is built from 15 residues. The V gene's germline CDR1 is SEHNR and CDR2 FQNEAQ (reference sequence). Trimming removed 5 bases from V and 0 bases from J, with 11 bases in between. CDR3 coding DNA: TGTGCCAGCAGCCAGGCCGGGAGCTCTGGAAACACCATATATTTT. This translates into CASSQAGSSGNTIYF.

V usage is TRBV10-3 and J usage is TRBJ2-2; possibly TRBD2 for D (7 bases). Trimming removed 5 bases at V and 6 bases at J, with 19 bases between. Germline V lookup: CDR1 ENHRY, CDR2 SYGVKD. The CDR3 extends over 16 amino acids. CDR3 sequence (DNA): TGTGCCATCAGTCCTGGGGGGGGCAGGATGGCCGGGGAGCTGTTTTTT. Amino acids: CAISPGGGRMAGELFF.

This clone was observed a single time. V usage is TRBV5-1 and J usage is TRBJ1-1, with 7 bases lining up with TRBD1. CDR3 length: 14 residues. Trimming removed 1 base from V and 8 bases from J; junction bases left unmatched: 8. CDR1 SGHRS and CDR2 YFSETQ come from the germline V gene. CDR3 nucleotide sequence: TGCGCCAGCAGCTTGTCACAGGGGACGGGAGAAGCTTTCTTT. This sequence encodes CASSLSQGTGEAFF.

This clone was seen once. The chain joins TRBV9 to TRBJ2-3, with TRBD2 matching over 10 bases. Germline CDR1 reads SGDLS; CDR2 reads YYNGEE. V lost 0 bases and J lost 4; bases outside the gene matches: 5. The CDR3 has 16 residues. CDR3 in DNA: TGTGCCAGCAGCGTAGCTAGCGGGAGATCCCCAGATACGCAGTATTTT. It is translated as CASSVASGRSPDTQYF.

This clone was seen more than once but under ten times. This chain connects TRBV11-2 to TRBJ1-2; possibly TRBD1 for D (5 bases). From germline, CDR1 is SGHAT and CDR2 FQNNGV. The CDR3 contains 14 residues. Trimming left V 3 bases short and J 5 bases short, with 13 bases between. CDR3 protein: CASSLGGTPYGYTF. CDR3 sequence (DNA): TGTGCCAGCAGCTTGGGAGGGACTCCATATGGCTACACCTTC.

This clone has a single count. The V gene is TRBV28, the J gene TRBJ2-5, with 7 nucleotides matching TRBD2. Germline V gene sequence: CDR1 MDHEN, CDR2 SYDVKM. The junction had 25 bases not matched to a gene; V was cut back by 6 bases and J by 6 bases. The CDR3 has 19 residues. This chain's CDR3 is CASRPWGRRSGADSKTQYF. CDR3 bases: TGTGCCAGCAGGCCCTGGGGTAGAAGGAGCGGGGCTGATTCGAAGACCCAGTACTTC.

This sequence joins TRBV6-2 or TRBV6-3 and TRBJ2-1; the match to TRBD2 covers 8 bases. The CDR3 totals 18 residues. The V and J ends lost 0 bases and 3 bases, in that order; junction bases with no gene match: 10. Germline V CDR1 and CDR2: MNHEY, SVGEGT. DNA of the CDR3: TGTGCCAGCAGTTACTCGAGTCCTACGGGAGGGATCTACAATGAGCAGTTCTTC. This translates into CASSYSSPTGGIYNEQFF.

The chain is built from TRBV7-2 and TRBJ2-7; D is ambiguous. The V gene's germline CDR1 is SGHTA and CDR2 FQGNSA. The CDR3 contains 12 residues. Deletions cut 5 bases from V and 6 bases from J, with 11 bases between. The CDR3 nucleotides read TGTGCCAGCAGCCAAGAGGTAGGCGAGCAGTACTTC. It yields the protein CASSQEVGEQYF. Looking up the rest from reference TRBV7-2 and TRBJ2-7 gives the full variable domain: GAGVSQSPSNKVTEKGKDVELRCDPISGHTALYWYRQSLGQGLEFLIYFQGNSAPDKSGLPSDRFSAERTGGSVSTLTIQRTQQEDSAVYLCASSQEVGEQYFGPGTRLTVT.

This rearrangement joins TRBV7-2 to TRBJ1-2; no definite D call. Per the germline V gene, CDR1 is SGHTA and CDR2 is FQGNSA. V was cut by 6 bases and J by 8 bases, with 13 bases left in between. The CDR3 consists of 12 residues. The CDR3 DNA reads TGTGCCAGCAGTCCCGAGGTAGGCGGCTACACCTTC. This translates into CASSPEVGGYTF.

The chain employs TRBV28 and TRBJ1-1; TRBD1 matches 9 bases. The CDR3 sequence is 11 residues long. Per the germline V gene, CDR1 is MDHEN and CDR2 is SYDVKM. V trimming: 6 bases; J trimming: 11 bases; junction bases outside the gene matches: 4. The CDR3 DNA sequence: TGTGCCAGCAGCCGGGACAGGGAGGCTTTCTTT. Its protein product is CASSRDREAFF.

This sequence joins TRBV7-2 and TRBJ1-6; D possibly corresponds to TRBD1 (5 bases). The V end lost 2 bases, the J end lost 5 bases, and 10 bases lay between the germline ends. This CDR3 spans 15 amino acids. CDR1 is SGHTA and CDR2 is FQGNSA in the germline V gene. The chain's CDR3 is CASSLLDKNNSPLHF. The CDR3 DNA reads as TGTGCCAGCAGCTTATTGGACAAGAATAATTCACCCCTCCACTTT. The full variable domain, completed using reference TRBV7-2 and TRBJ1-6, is GAGVSQSPSNKVTEKGKDVELRCDPISGHTALYWYRQSLGQGLEFLIYFQGNSAPDKSGLPSDRFSAERTGGSVSTLTIQRTQQEDSAVYLCASSLLDKNNSPLHFGNGTRLTVT.

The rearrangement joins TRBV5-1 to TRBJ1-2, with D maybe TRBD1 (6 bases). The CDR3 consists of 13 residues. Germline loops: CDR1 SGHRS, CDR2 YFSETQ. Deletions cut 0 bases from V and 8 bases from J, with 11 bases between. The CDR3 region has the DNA TGCGCCAGCAGCTTGGCCGCAGGGGACGGCTACACCTTC. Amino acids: CASSLAAGDGYTF.

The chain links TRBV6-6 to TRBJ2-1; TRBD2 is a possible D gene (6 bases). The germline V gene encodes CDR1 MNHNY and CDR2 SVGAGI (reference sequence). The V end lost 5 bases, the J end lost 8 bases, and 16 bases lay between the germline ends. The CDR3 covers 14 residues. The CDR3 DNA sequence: TGTGCCAGCAGTGACCCTCCGCGGGGCGATGAGCAGTTCTTC. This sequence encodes CASSDPPRGDEQFF.

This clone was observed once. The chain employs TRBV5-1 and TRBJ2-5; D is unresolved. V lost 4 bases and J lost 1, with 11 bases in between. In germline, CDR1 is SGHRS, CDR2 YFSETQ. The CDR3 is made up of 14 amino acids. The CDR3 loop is CASSPTQVQETQYF. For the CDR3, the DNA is TGCGCCAGCAGCCCTACCCAGGTCCAAGAGACCCAGTACTTC.

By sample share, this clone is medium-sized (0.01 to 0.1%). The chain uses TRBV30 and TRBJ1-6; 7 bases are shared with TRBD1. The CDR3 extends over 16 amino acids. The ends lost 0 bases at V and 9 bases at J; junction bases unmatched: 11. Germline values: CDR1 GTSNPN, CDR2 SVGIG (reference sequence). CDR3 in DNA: TGTGCCTGGAGTGTAAGCACAGGGGTAATAATTTCACCCCTCCACTTT. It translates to CAWSVSTGVIISPLHF. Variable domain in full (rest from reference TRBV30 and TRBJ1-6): SQTIHQWPATLVQPVGSPLSLECTVEGTSNPNLYWYRQAAGRGLQLLFYSVGIGQISSEVPQNLSASRPQDRQFILSSKKLLLSDSGFYLCAWSVSTGVIISPLHFGNGTRLTVT.

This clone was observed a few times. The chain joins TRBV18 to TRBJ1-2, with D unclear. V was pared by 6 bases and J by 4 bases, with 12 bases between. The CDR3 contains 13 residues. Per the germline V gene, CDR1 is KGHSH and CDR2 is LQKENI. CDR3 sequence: CASSPTERYGYTF. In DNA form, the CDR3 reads TGTGCCAGCTCCCCCACTGAACGCTATGGCTACACCTTC. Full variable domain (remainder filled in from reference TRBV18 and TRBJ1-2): NAGVMQNPRHLVRRRGQEARLRCSPMKGHSHVYWYRQLPEEGLKFMVYLQKENIIDESGMPKERFSAEFPKEGPSILRIQQVVRGDSAAYFCASSPTERYGYTFGSGTRLTVV.